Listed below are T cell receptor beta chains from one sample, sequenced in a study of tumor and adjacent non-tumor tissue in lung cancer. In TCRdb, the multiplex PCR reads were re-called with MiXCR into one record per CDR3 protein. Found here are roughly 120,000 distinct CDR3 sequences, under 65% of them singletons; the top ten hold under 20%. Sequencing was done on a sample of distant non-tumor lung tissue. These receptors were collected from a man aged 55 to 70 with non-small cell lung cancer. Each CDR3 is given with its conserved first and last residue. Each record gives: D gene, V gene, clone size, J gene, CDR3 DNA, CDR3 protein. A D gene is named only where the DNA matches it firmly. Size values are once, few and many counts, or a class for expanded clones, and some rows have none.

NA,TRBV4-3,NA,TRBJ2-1,TGCGCCACCAGTCAATATGGTCGGACGGGCCCGGCGAATGAGCAGTTCTTC,CATSQYGRTGPANEQFF
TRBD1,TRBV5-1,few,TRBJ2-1,TGCGCCAGCAGCTTGGGAGGGGGCCGCTACAATGAGCACTTCTTC,CASSLGGGRYNEHFF
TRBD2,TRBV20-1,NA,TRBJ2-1,TGCAGTGCATCTCTAGCGGGGTATGGGGACAATGAGCAGTTCTTC,CSASLAGYGDNEQFF
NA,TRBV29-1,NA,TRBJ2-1,TGCAGCGTTGAGAAGGGAGGCAATGAGCAGTTCTTC,CSVEKGGNEQFF
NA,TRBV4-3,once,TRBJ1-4,TGCGCCAGCAGCCAAGAAGTGGCGGGACTGGTTGAAAAACTGTTTTTT,CASSQEVAGLVEKLFF
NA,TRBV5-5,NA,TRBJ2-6,TGTGCCAGCAGCTGGGCAGTCTCTGGGACCAACGTCCTGACTTTC,CASSWAVSGTNVLTF
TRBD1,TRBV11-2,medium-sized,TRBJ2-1,TGTGCCAGCAGCAAGGGACAGGGGGGGGATGAGCAGTTCTTC,CASSKGQGGDEQFF
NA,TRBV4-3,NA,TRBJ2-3,TGCGCCAGCAGTCAAGAGGTGGAAGATTCGGGCGGGCAGTATTTT,CASSQEVEDSGGQYF
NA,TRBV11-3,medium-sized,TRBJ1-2,TGTGCCAGCAGCCCTCGGGCGGGTGGCTACACCTTC,CASSPRAGGYTF
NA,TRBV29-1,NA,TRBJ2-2,TGCAGCGCTGCGGGTGGCAAGGGGAACACCGGGGAGCTGTTTTTC,CSAAGGKGNTGELFF
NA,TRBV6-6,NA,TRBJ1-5,TGTGCCAGCAGTTACGACAGGTTGGAGGGACGGGGCAATCAGCCCCATCATTTT,CASSYDRLEGRGNQPHHF
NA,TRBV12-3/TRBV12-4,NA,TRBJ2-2,TGTGCCAGCAGTTCCTGGACGGTTAACACCGGGGAGCTGTTTTTT,CASSSWTVNTGELFF
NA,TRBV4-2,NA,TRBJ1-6,TGTGCCAGCAGCCAAGGAGCGGCAGGGTTTGATTCACCCCACCACTTT,CASSQGAAGFDSPHHF
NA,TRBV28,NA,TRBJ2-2,TGTGCCAGCACCACAATCACCGGGGAGCTGCTTTTT,CASTTITGELLF
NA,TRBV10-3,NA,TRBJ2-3,TGTGCCATCAGAGGGACCCCAGATACGCAGTATTTT,CAIRGTPDTQYF
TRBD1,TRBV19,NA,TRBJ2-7,TGTGCCAGTAGTATCGGACAGGGGTACTACGAGCAGTACTTC,CASSIGQGYYEQYF
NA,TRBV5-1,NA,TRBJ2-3,TGCGCCAGCAGCCCGAGGACTACTACGGATACGCAGTATTTT,CASSPRTTTDTQYF
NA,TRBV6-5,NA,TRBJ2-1,TGTGCCAGCAGTGACTCTGGGATGGAGAATGGGCAATTCTTC,CASSDSGMENGQFF
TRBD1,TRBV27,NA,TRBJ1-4,TGTGCCAGCAGCCTCCTAGGGGGACAGGAAAAACTGTTTTTT,CASSLLGGQEKLFF
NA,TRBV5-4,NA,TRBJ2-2,TGTGCCAGCAGCTCTGGACAGATAAGAACCGGGGAGCTGCTTTTT,CASSSGQIRTGELLF
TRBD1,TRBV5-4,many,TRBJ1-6,TGTGCCAGCAGCTTGAGGGACAGCTATAATTCACCCCTCCACTTT,CASSLRDSYNSPLHF
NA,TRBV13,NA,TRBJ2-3,TGTGCCAGCAGCTTACGGACAGTTAGCACAGATACGCAGTGTTTT,CASSLRTVSTDTQCF
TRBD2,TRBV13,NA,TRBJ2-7,TGTGCCAGCAGCTTACCGGGACTAGCGGGACTCTATGAGCAGTACTTC,CASSLPGLAGLYEQYF
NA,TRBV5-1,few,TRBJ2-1,TGCGCCAGCAGCTTAGGGTGGGGGAACCGCCTAAAAGACGATGAGCAGTTCTTC,CASSLGWGNRLKDDEQFF
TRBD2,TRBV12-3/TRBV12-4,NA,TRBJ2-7,TGTGCCAGCAGTTTAGCGCAAATCGAACCGACGACTAGCGAACAGTACTTC,CASSLAQIEPTTSEQYF